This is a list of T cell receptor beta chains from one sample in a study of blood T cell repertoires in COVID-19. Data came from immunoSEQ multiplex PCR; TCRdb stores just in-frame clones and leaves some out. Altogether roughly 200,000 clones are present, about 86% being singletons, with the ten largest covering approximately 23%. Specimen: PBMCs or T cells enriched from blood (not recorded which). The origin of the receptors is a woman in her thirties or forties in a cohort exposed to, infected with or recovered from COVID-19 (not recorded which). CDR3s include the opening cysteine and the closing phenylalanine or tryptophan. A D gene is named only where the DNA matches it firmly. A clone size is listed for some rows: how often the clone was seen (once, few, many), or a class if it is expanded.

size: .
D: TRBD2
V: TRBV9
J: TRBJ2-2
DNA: TGTGCCAGCAGCTTGGCGGGAGATACCGGGGAGCTGTTTTTT
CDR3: CASSLAGDTGELFF

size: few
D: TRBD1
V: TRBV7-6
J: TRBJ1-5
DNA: TGTGCCAGCAGCCCTGGACAGGAAGGTCAGCCCCAGCATTTT
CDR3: CASSPGQEGQPQHF

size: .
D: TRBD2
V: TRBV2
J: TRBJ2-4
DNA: TGTGCCAGCAGGGCTCCGGGACTAGCGGGAGCGAACATTCAGTACTTC
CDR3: CASRAPGLAGANIQYF

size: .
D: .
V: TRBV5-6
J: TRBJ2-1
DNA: TGTGCCAGCACCGTAGACAGTTACAATGAGCAGTTCTTC
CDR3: CASTVDSYNEQFF

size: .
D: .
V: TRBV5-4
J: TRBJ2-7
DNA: TGTGCCAGCAGCTTGGCCGGGGCGGGACGCTACGAGCAGTACTTC
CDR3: CASSLAGAGRYEQYF

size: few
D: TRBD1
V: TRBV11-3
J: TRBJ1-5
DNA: TGTGCCAGCAGGTACAGGGGGACCAATCAGCCCCAGCATTTT
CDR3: CASRYRGTNQPQHF

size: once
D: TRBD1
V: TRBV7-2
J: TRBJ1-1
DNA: TGTGCCAGCAGCACATGGACAGGGCAGGTCACTGAAGCTTTCTTT
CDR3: CASSTWTGQVTEAFF

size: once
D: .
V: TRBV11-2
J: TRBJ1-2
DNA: TGTGCCAGCAGCTTAGATACCGGGGTCGGCTACACCTTC
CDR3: CASSLDTGVGYTF

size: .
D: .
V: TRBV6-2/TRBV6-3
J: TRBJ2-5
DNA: TGTGCCAGCAGTAGACAGGTCGAAGAGACCCAGTACTTC
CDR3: CASSRQVEETQYF

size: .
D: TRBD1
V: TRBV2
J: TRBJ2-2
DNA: TGTGCCAGCAGTGATGGGACAGGGGACGCCACCGGGGAGCTGTTTTTT
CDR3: CASSDGTGDATGELFF

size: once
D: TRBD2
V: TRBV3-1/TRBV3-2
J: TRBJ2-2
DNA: TGTGCCAGCAGCCAAGTGGGACTAGCGCCCGGGGAGCTGTTTTTT
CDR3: CASSQVGLAPGELFF

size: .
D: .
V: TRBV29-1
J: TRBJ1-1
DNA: TGCAGCGTCCTGACAGGCCCGAACACTGAAGCTTTCTTT
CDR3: CSVLTGPNTEAFF

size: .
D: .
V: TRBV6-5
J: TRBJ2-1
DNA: TGTGCCAGCAGTTACCTGGCATCCTCCTACAATGAGCAGTTCTTC
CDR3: CASSYLASSYNEQFF

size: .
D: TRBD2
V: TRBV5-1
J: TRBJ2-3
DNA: TGCGCCAGCAGCCGGACTAGCGGGGGGGTGGCAGATACGCAGTATTTT
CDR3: CASSRTSGGVADTQYF

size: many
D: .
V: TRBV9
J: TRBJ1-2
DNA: TGTGCCAGCAGCGTAGTTGGGCCATCTAACTATGGCTACACCTTC
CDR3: CASSVVGPSNYGYTF

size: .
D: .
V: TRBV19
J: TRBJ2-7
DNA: TGTGCCAGTAGCTCCCGACAGACAGCTCGCTACGAGCAGTACTTC
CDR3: CASSSRQTARYEQYF

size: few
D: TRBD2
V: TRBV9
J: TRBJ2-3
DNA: TGTGCCAGTAATAGCGGGGGTAGCACAGATACGCAGTATTTT
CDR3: CASNSGGSTDTQYF